This T cell receptor (beta chain) was sequenced in a study of blood T cell repertoires in COVID-19. This table comes from immunoSEQ multiplex PCR, and its TCRdb copy is limited to in-frame clones, with some not included. Among 90,000 to 120,000 clones listed, roughly two thirds were seen once. The CDR3 has 14 amino acids. From germline, CDR1 is MNHEY and CDR2 SMNVEV (reference sequence). Losses at the gene ends were 7 bases for V and 6 bases for J; bases not matched to a gene: 10. The clonotype comes from a man older than 75 with acute or convalescent COVID-19. The V and J genes are TRBV27 and TRBJ2-7, with TRBD2 identical over 9 bases. Source material: peripheral blood. The CDR3 protein is CASKLSGRRGEQYF. In DNA form, the CDR3 reads TGTGCCAGCAAACTCAGCGGGAGGCGGGGCGAGCAGTACTTC.